This T cell receptor beta chain was captured by sequencing in a study of technical replicates of blood from a few donors. The germline gives CDR1 LGHNA, CDR2 YNFKEQ. After removal of 1 base from V and 7 bases from J, the junction contained 10 bases not matched to a gene. This CDR3 is 16 amino acids long. Assay used: immunoSEQ multiplex PCR; TCRdb lists only in-frame clones, some missing. The data show about 71,000 clones, around nine tenths seen once. This chain uses TRBV4-2 with TRBJ2-5, with 9 nucleotides matching TRBD2. The sample taken for sequencing was PBMCs. This TCR derives from a human donor in good health. Some clones in this sample may be carry-over from other donors' samples. The CDR3 nucleotides are TGTGCCAGCAGCCAAGGTCCCCTAGCGGGGATTCCGACCCAGTACTTC. The encoded protein is CASSQGPLAGIPTQYF.